This T cell receptor (beta chain) was sequenced for a study of post-analysis software for immune sequencing data. Prepared TCR beta cDNA libraries contained unique molecular identifiers. TCRdb redid the calling of the PCR reads with MiXCR, one entry per CDR3 protein. The sample yields about 820,000 distinct CDR3 sequences, roughly half seen once. Study-wide results and caveats: About five TRBV segments, including TRBV5-6, TRBV5-1 and TRBV20-1, were more frequent in patients than controls.

This clonotype was seen only a few times. Antigen specificity is unknown. The V gene lost 7 bases and the J gene lost 4 bases, with 20 bases spanning the gap. Germline values: CDR1 MNHEY, CDR2 SVGAGI. The CDR3 is 16 residues long. Sequencing was performed on blood. This chain connects TRBV6-5 to TRBJ2-1; possibly TRBD2 for D (6 bases). This TCR was recovered from a girl between 5 and 17 years old with multiple sclerosis. In nucleotides, the CDR3 is TGTGCCAGCACCTCCCTACCCGGGGGTCTTTACAATGAGCAGTTCTTC. Translated: CASTSLPGGLYNEQFF.